These T cell receptor beta chains were read from a single sample in a study of T cells in Graves' hyperthyroidism and ophthalmopathy. TCRdb reprocessed the multiplex PCR reads via MiXCR and lists one record per CDR3 protein. Counted here are around 300,000 distinct CDR3 sequences, about 14% occurring once; the ten biggest clones make up 7% to 8.5%. Source material: blood. These receptors were obtained from a woman aged 30 to 39 with Graves' hyperthyroidism that later progressed to Graves' ophthalmopathy. CDR3s leave out the opening cysteine and the closing phenylalanine or tryptophan. Fields, in order: J gene, V gene, clone size, CDR3 protein. The size field is filled for only some rows; it gives once, few, many or a size class.

>TRBJ2-7|TRBV15|.
ATSRGRGLGAEQY
>TRBJ2-1|TRBV11-3|many
ASSATSGSGLEQF
>TRBJ2-4|TRBV7-2|many
ASSSGRETKNIQY
>TRBJ2-7|TRBV7-2|once
ASSVRGQGDGEQY
>TRBJ1-1|TRBV14|.
ASSATGQVNTEAF
>TRBJ2-7|TRBV20-1|many
SARITSYEQY
>TRBJ1-1|TRBV20-1|.
SARDRGGLDTEAF
>TRBJ2-4|TRBV5-1|many
ASSEGQGAVAKNIQY
>TRBJ2-1|TRBV6-2/TRBV6-3|many
ASRRTGAEVQF
>TRBJ2-3|TRBV11-1|many
ASSSARLLSTDTQY
>TRBJ2-1|TRBV6-2/TRBV6-3|few
ASFPPGSAQVGEQF
>TRBJ2-1|TRBV12-3/TRBV12-4|.
ASRLQLAANEQF
>TRBJ2-3|TRBV30|many
AWIRESTDTQY
>TRBJ2-5|TRBV11-1|many
ASSQDGWGSQETQY
>TRBJ2-3|TRBV11-2|.
ASSSGLAGESDTQY
>TRBJ2-2|TRBV24-1|many
ATSDLVRATGELF
>TRBJ1-3|TRBV4-3|.
ASSQDMSSGNTIY
>TRBJ2-7|TRBV6-6|many
ASSYGQGGLYEQY
>TRBJ2-1|TRBV19|many
ASTPGASANEQF
>TRBJ2-7|TRBV28|many
ASRVSGGQGSEQY
>TRBJ2-3|TRBV19|few
ASRGADTQY
>TRBJ2-3|TRBV19|many
ASNGAGGSADTQY
>TRBJ2-7|TRBV20-1|many
SARDRGIYEQY
>TRBJ1-2|TRBV6-9|.
ASSYAKGQGVYGYT
>TRBJ2-1|TRBV11-3|many
ASSSRPFGLAGIEQF
>TRBJ2-1|TRBV7-2|many
ASSLSSGAYNEQF
>TRBJ1-1|TRBV28|many
ASSLMGKNTEAF
>TRBJ2-1|TRBV4-2|few
ASSQDRIRGGPYSYNEQF
>TRBJ2-7|TRBV4-3|few
ASSQVFIAGSFLEQY
>TRBJ1-5|TRBV7-8|many
ASSSTSSNQPQH
>TRBJ2-3|TRBV14|few
ASSLGLAVYTDTQY
>TRBJ2-1|TRBV6-1|many
ASSARLAGEVYNEQF
>TRBJ2-7|TRBV2|.
ASSEGQFYEQY
>TRBJ2-2|TRBV12-3/TRBV12-4|many
ASSSTVPPGELF
>TRBJ2-7|TRBV30|many
AWSPAYEQY
>TRBJ2-2|TRBV2|once
ASRTSRDRGTGELF
>TRBJ2-5|TRBV9|.
ASSPGLAGVPQETQY
>TRBJ1-1|TRBV5-6|.
ASSLSSARGTEAF
>TRBJ2-1|TRBV6-2/TRBV6-3|many
ASSWGLGTYNEQF
>TRBJ2-7|TRBV19|few
ASSIDGVSYEQY
>TRBJ2-3|TRBV5-6|.
ASSLDSHPDTQY
>TRBJ2-2|TRBV5-1|many
ASSLAVSGELF
>TRBJ2-7|TRBV24-1|many
ATSDLGTGSGEQY
>TRBJ2-6|TRBV2|many
ASSDFTGAGANVLT
>TRBJ1-1|TRBV28|many
ASSFEARGTEAF
>TRBJ2-1|TRBV7-3|many
ASSSLGTSGNQF
>TRBJ2-1|TRBV7-2|many
ASSLMGLNNEQF
>TRBJ2-1|TRBV7-3|many
ASSQIGLAGENEQF
>TRBJ2-5|TRBV6-1|.
ASSRLGETQY
>TRBJ2-7|TRBV2|many
ASSAGHSSSYEQY
>TRBJ2-7|TRBV18|many
ASSPRTGKGEYEQY
>TRBJ1-2|TRBV6-2/TRBV6-3|many
ASTSTGTVPRYT
>TRBJ1-2|TRBV28|.
ASFSGTGNGYT
>TRBJ2-1|TRBV4-1|many
ASSQGTPSYNEQF
>TRBJ2-1|TRBV10-3|many
AISDTEPPNEQF
>TRBJ2-5|TRBV24-1|many
ATSDSRRGETQY
>TRBJ2-1|TRBV9|many
ASSVGRTGGNDEQF
>TRBJ2-2|TRBV20-1|many
SAREGVNTGELF